The sequence of this T cell receptor (beta chain) was determined in a study of T cell responses to AZD1222 COVID-19 vaccine (dated by TCRdb to 2020 to 2022). Background on the whole study: TCR sequencing was performed for about 240 trial participants, of whom 207 were given two doses of AZD1222 and 26 were given two doses of MenACWY control vaccine. Enrollment into the trials was organized by age into subgroups of 18-55, 56-69 and 70-plus years, and those subgroups contained approximately 160, 26 and 62 TCR-sequenced participants, respectively.

A note on this clone: The antigen it recognizes is unknown. No base-level quality is on record; no much larger clone is a single base apart.

What the work shows at the level of the full study, not this receptor alone: Reportedly, almost half of the unique spike-specific TCRs recognized epitopes lying outside the regions that are mutated in the B.1.351 and B.1.1.7 variants. A significant rise in spike-specific TCR breadth and depth was observed after two AZD1222 doses relative to day 0 and relative to MenACWY recipients. Participants were mostly white British, with more females than males. The authors suggested clonal diversity may have been underestimated. Because no samples from the day 14 peak response were available, repertoires could be characterized only after the peak T cell response. In the small 56-69-year group, the increase in depth fell short of significance, most likely because of low power. Conclusions about previously exposed vaccinees were limited because only six AZD1222 recipients were SARS-CoV-2 seropositive at baseline. CD4 TCRs associated with the vaccine covered the entire spike protein, and the dominant responses were in regions 160-218 and 743-854.

The germline V gene (reference sequence) specifies SEHNR as CDR1 and FQNEAQ as CDR2. V is cut by 8 bases and J by 5 bases, and the space between the germline ends is 18 bases. Taken from cysteine to phenylalanine, the CDR3 has 14 residues. The only DNA kept is the CDR3, 42 bases in frame from the first base. The time point label of this sample denotes: about 28 days (+/-7) after the second vaccine dose. Because spike-specific TCR depth and breadth did not differ between the two schedules, AZD1222 recipients who got a second dose at roughly 4 weeks were pooled with those who got a second dose at roughly 12 weeks. The vaccinee samples were drawn from two UK trials, COV001 and COV002, one of which was a single-blind randomized controlled phase 2/3 trial testing AZD1222 (ChAdOx1 nCoV-19) in healthy adults. For TCRbeta chain sequencing, PBMC samples from trial participants were taken at day 0 and at day 28 after the second dose.

The CDR3 regions of human TCRbeta chains were analyzed by immunosequencing. In the original analysis: TCRs in the repertoires were compared against a reference library of SARS-CoV-2-specific TCRs that had been generated with the MIRA antigen-specificity platform. Breadth meant the fraction of unique TCRs that were SARS-CoV-2-associated, whereas depth meant the fraction of total T cells that were SARS-CoV-2-associated. Using the MIRA data, every spike-specific TCR was mapped to the spike region that the TCR reacted to and assigned to either a CD4 or a CD8 class. Log10-transformed breadth and depth values were compared by one-way ANOVA with Sidak's multiple comparisons tests. TCRdb retrieved this table from immuneACCESS and kept in-frame rearrangements only. Not all clones are present; in checked studies, unresolved V genes account for under half, and no reason is known for the remainder. V, J and clone size are taken as reported in that table, and D and trimming were inferred from the DNA itself. Across this sample there are about 120,000 clones, with around 84% seen only once. 15% to 20% of the sample is held by the ten biggest clonotypes.

The sequence is built from TRBV7-9 and TRBJ2-5; a tentative D match to TRBD2 spans 8 bases. Sequencing was performed on peripheral blood, taken 28 days after the second AZD1222 dose. The clonotype comes from an adult who received the AZD1222 COVID-19 vaccine. The nucleotide sequence reads as follows: TGTGCCAGCGGAGGGGGCGGGAGGATGGAGACCCAGTACTTC. This is translated as CASGGGGRMETQYF.